This T cell receptor beta chain was retrieved from a study of shared clonotypes between healthy human individuals (dated by TCRdb to the early 2020s). Study-level background: The cohort included a few men and two women between 18 and 49 years of age. Leukapheresis yielded between about 0.9 and 9 billion PBMCs per donor. To increase sequencing depth and limit assay-specific biases, different laboratories used diverse techniques to prepare libraries and sequence TCR repertoires. The study deeply sequenced blood TCR repertoires of 5 or 6 healthy adults to estimate repertoire size and the extent of clonotype sharing between individuals. For each donor, three plates each were used for CD4 naive and CD4 memory, two plates were used for CD8 naive, and one plate was used for CD8 memory.

Using the deep immunoSEQ assay, multiplex PCR amplified TCR CDR3 regions from genomic DNA. For each cell subset, the extracted genomic DNA was distributed evenly across all wells of several immunoSEQ 96-well plates, and each plate served as one replicate. Each replicate PCR for sorted subsets received approximately 200 ng genomic DNA, equal to 30,000 or so T cell genomes. Purified libraries were quantified with a Qubit 3.0 fluorometer, sized on a Bioanalyzer 2100, and re-quantified with the KAPA Library Quantification kit. Every immunoSEQ 96-well plate was sequenced on a dedicated single-read 150-cycle Illumina NextSeq 550 flow cell. Per the original workflow: Because the immunoSEQ output held only junctional sequences and lacked quality scores, the filtering could not match the filtering applied to full-length reads. To assign V/J genes and CDR3, sequences were annotated against IMGT germline references using PyIR, a Python wrapper for IgBLAST v1.9. Reads with weak V/J assignments (E-value above 1e-6), missing CDR3, stop codons, out-of-frame junctions, or ambiguous translated residues were removed. V3J clonotypes were defined as sequences sharing an identical inferred V gene, J gene, and CDR3 amino acid sequence. Percentage overlap between repertoires was computed as shared unique clonotypes divided by the size of the smaller repertoire. RTK rarefaction, the Chao1 estimator, and Recon v2.1 estimates of unobserved clonotypes were used to assess repertoire richness. For all TCRbeta clonotypes obtained by the gDNA method from a handful of donors, generation probabilities were computed with OLGA. Held by TCRdb, this immuneACCESS table contains in-frame sequences only and omits some clones. Under half of the omission traces to an unresolved V gene where checked; the cause of the rest is unknown. V, J and clone size are those of that table, while D and trimming were read from the DNA. Across this sample there are fewer than 1.6 million clones, with 98% seen only once. Over 0.3% of the sample is taken by the ten largest.

Deletion took 1 base off V and 3 bases off J, with a span of 11 bases between the germline ends. The CDR1 and CDR2 encoded by the germline V gene are SNHLY and FYNNEI. From the cysteine through the phenylalanine, the CDR3 covers 15 amino acids. Only CDR3 DNA remains: 45 bases, in frame from the first base. On the study overall, not on this receptor specifically: Sampling was restricted to blood, and TCR repertoires in tissues likely differ from the TCR repertoires found in blood. The genetic and exposure-history diversity represented was limited by the small number of donors. Even with the large sequencing depth, rarefaction of the sorted-subset datasets indicated that sequencing was incomplete. Across a handful of donors, roughly 5% of naive CD4, over 3% of naive CD8, roughly 2.3% of memory CD4, and about 0.44% of memory CD8 clonotypes were shared. Estimated clonotype richness was generally larger for naive than for memory subsets. Clonotypes shared by all four sorted-subset donors showed higher generation probabilities than non-shared clonotypes. Based on pairwise subsampling, the degree of clonotype sharing among donors was expected to be affected by sequencing depth.

The donors were healthy, HIV-negative adults with no recently reported acute infections or vaccinations. All donors were Caucasian adults living in Nashville, Tennessee, USA. CD4+ T cells were enriched by magnetic negative selection, after which naive cells were positively selected on CD45RA and the negative fraction was taken as the memory subset. Blood was obtained by leukapheresis, after which PBMCs were separated by Ficoll-Histopaque density gradient centrifugation and cryopreserved in liquid nitrogen vapor phase. Purity and quantity of every magnetically sorted T cell population were checked by analytical flow cytometry. Each sorted fraction had its genomic DNA isolated and then quantified by UV absorbance on a Nanodrop 2000c. Turning to this clone: What antigen it recognizes has not been identified. Base qualities are missing; no much larger clone stands one base away.

Recombination linked TRBV2 to TRBJ2-3; a tentative D match to TRBD1 spans 6 bases. This sequence originates from a man aged 30 to 45 in good health. The material sequenced was naive CD4+ T cells sorted from blood. The meaning of the sample's cell subset or site label: CD45RA+ positively selected. The CDR3 reads CASSEEGVGTDTQYF. The sequenced DNA: TGTGCCAGCAGTGAAGAGGGGGTCGGTACAGATACGCAGTATTTT.